What follows are 18 T cell receptor beta chains derived from one specimen sequenced in a study of vaccination and CD4 T cells after COVID-19. The Oncomine TCR Beta short-read assay sequenced DNA from cultured CD4+ T cells. TCRdb re-called the PCR reads with MiXCR, one entry per CDR3 protein. The sample yields 19,000 or so distinct CDR3 sequences, approximately 44% seen once. Which antigens these TCRs recognize remains unknown. The treatment: approximately nine-day PBMC culture with coronavirus spike peptide pools or control peptides (ViraFEST assay). Sample: CD4+ T cells from blood, cultured in vitro, taken after SARS-CoV-2 vaccination. These receptors were taken from a human donor who had recovered from COVID-19.

The chain recombines TRBV11-2 with TRBJ2-4, with TRBD2 matching over 9 bases. This CDR3 is 16 amino acids long. Germline assignment: CDR1 SGHAT and CDR2 FQNNGV. The trim removed 5 bases at V and 3 bases at J, leaving 8 bases unmatched. The CDR3 DNA follows: TGTGCCAGCAGCACTCTGCTAGCGGGATACAAAAACATTCAGTACTTC. Translated, it gives CASSTLLAGYKNIQYF.

V usage is TRBV11-3 and J usage is TRBJ2-5; TRBD1 agrees at 8 bases. With V trimmed by 4 bases and J by 4 bases, 5 bases remained unmatched. Germline CDR1 is SGHNT and CDR2 is YENEEA. CDR3 length: 14 amino acids. In DNA form, the CDR3 reads TGTGCCAGCAGCTCTATGACAGGGGCAGAGACCCAGTACTTC. Protein: CASSSMTGAETQYF.

The chain carries TRBV15 and TRBJ2-4, with 7 bases lining up with TRBD1. The J segment lost 9 bases and the V segment lost 4 bases, leaving 15 bases of the junction unmatched. The CDR3 sequence is 16 residues long. The V gene's germline CDR1 is LNHNV and CDR2 YYDKDF (reference sequence). The CDR3 is CATSIRQQGLMGIQYF. CDR3 DNA sequence: TGTGCCACCAGCATCCGACAACAGGGGTTGATGGGCATTCAGTACTTC.

The chain combines TRBV28 with TRBJ2-1; 10 bases line up with TRBD2. The germline V gene encodes CDR1 MDHEN and CDR2 SYDVKM. The V and J ends lost 5 bases and 9 bases, in that order; junction bases with no gene match: 13. The CDR3 consists of 16 residues. The CDR3 DNA reads TGTGCCAGCAGTCAAGCTTGGCTAGCGGGAGTTCCTGAGCAGTTCTTC. This encodes CASSQAWLAGVPEQFF.

This clonotype appeared a single time. This chain joins TRBV6-5 and TRBJ1-1; D ambiguous. Germline V gene lookup returns CDR1 MNHEY and CDR2 SVGAGI. This CDR3 comprises 13 residues. V lost 2 bases and J lost 8, with 12 bases in between. The CDR3 is CASSYPEGGEAFF. In DNA form, the CDR3 reads TGTGCCAGCAGTTACCCGGAGGGAGGGGAAGCTTTCTTT.

The chain joins TRBV19 to TRBJ2-7; 10 bases are shared with TRBD1. This CDR3 is 16 amino acids long. J was trimmed by 6 bases and V by 5 bases; bases with no gene match: 13. Germline CDR1 LNHDA, CDR2 SQIVND (reference sequence). The CDR3, as DNA: TGTGCCAGTAGTCCAGGCGCCGACAGGGGGCGGGTCGAGCAGTACTTC. The encoded protein is CASSPGADRGRVEQYF.

The genes are TRBV10-3 and TRBJ1-1; D unclear. The CDR3 runs 14 residues. V lost 8 bases, J lost 0 bases, and 13 bases lay in between. Germline V lookup: CDR1 ENHRY, CDR2 SYGVKD. CDR3 region: CAIGSGSLNTEAFF. DNA for the CDR3: TGTGCCATCGGCTCCGGATCCTTGAACACTGAAGCTTTCTTT.

The V gene is TRBV27, the J gene TRBJ1-6; tentative D call: TRBD1 (5 bases). The CDR3 contains 15 residues. The V end lost 3 bases, the J end lost 2 bases, and 8 bases lay between the germline ends. Per germline, CDR1 MNHEY and CDR2 SMNVEV (reference sequence). DNA for the CDR3: TGTGCCAGCAGTTTTCGGACAACCTATAATTCACCCCTCCACTTT. It translates to CASSFRTTYNSPLHF.

This clonotype was recorded a few times. This chain links TRBV2 with TRBJ2-7; 7 nucleotides line up with TRBD2. V shed 8 bases, J shed 6 bases, and the junction held 10 bases outside the gene matches. Germline lookup yields CDR1 SNHLY and CDR2 FYNNEI. This CDR3 spans 13 amino acids. As DNA, the CDR3 is TGTGCCAGCGGGGGGGACCGCTCCGGCGAGCAGTACTTC. It yields the protein CASGGDRSGEQYF.

This clonotype was detected only a few times. The V and J genes are TRBV20-1 and TRBJ1-6; 9 bases are shared with TRBD1. Germline CDR1 and CDR2: DFQATT and SNEGSKA (reference sequence). The CDR3 runs to 15 residues. With 7 bases clipped from V and 7 bases from J, the junction kept 11 bases outside the gene matches. The DNA of the CDR3 is TGCAGTGGTCGACAGGGGGTTTTCGGAAATTCACCCCTCCACTTT. The encoded protein is CSGRQGVFGNSPLHF.

The J gene is TRBJ2-1, the V gene TRBV2; a possible D gene is TRBD2 (6 bases). The CDR3 runs 14 residues. V lost 6 bases, J lost 1 base, and 10 bases lay in between. CDR1 is SNHLY and CDR2 is FYNNEI in the germline V gene. This CDR3 reads CASRRDRSYNEQFF. The DNA of the CDR3 is TGTGCCAGCAGGCGGGACCGATCCTACAATGAGCAGTTCTTC.

This clonotype was detected only a few times. The chain employs TRBV12-3 or TRBV12-4 and TRBJ2-5; 8 bases match TRBD2. After removal of 5 bases from V and 5 bases from J, the junction contained 4 bases not matched to a gene. This CDR3 is built from 13 residues. The DNA of the CDR3 is TGTGCCAGCAGTCGGACTAGCCGGGAGACCCAGTACTTC. Translating gives CASSRTSRETQYF.

V gene TRBV7-2 combines with J gene TRBJ2-5, with 11 bases lining up with TRBD2. The CDR3 sequence is 17 residues long. CDR1 and CDR2 (germline): SGHTA, FQGNSA. J lost 1 base, V lost 1 base, and 5 bases had no gene match. CDR3 protein: CASSLELGLAAQETQYF. As DNA, the CDR3 is TGTGCCAGCAGCTTAGAATTGGGACTAGCGGCCCAAGAGACCCAGTACTTC.

The chain's CDR3 is CSARISPETQYF. DNA for the CDR3: TGCAGTGCTAGGATTAGCCCAGAGACCCAGTACTTC. The V and J genes are TRBV20-1 and TRBJ2-5; no reliable D call. Between the trimmed V and J ends, which lost 3 bases and 4 bases, there was a span of 9 bases. Germline V gene data show CDR1 as DFQATT and CDR2 as SNEGSKA (reference sequence). This CDR3 has 12 residues.

The chain couples TRBV6-2 or TRBV6-3 to TRBJ2-7, with D possibly TRBD2 on 6 matching bases. The CDR3 is made up of 16 amino acids. In germline, CDR1 is MNHEY, CDR2 SVGEGT. Trimming left V 8 bases short and J 4 bases short, with 24 bases between. The CDR3 coding sequence is TGTGCCAGCTTCGGGATGGAGGGCTCGAAACATTACGAGCAGTACTTC. It translates to CASFGMEGSKHYEQYF.

This clonotype has only a few counts. The J gene is TRBJ1-5, the V gene TRBV6-1; 9 bases align to TRBD1. This CDR3 has 15 residues. Germline values: CDR1 MNHNS, CDR2 SASEGT. V lost 8 bases and J lost 1; bases outside the gene matches: 6. The CDR3 protein is CASRLGQGSNQPQHF. CDR3 DNA sequence: TGTGCCAGCCGCTTAGGACAGGGGAGCAATCAGCCCCAGCATTTT.

This chain connects TRBV27 to TRBJ2-5, with D tentatively TRBD2 (6 bases). This CDR3 contains 13 residues. V was trimmed by 11 bases and J by 1 base, leaving 14 bases between them. CDR1 MNHEY and CDR2 SMNVEV come from the germline V gene (reference sequence). CDR3 nucleotide sequence: TGTGCCTGCGGTGGGGGGATCCAAGAGACCCAGTACTTC. Translation gives CACGGGIQETQYF.

The chain carries TRBV19 and TRBJ1-5, with 7 bases fitting TRBD1. Per germline, CDR1 LNHDA and CDR2 SQIVND (reference sequence). This CDR3 spans 16 amino acids. Trimming cost V 7 bases and J 0 bases; bases outside gene matches: 9. The CDR3 protein is CASKRTGLYSNQPQHF. The CDR3 coding sequence is TGTGCCAGTAAACGGACAGGCCTTTATAGCAATCAGCCCCAGCATTTT.